The 5 T cell receptor beta chains listed next were all sequenced from one sample in a study of human T cells and chemical hapten exposure (dated by TCRdb to about 2021). According to the study, the label for this sample's time point signals: patch test 2, 6 weeks after DPC sensitization. This sample's treatment or condition label indicates: therapeutic diphenylcyclopropenone sensitization with weekly scalp DPC. Library preparation was by RACE. For sequencing, a NextSeq 500 was employed. Using fastp at Q25 and MiXCR, TCRdb reprocessed the public reads and kept productive beta chains. Identical CDR3 proteins give one entry, which carries the most common genes and DNA. The sample data list tens of thousands of distinct CDR3 sequences, and around 8.8% of these were observed just once. In total, the top ten clones hold 3% to 4.5% of the sample. The source was whole blood, collected in connection with sensitization to the hapten diphenylcyclopropenone (DPC). The receptor source for this set is a woman aged 45-60 years with alopecia areata. Some clones in this sample may be carry-over from other donors' samples.

This clonotype came up a few times. The CDR3 DNA sequence: TGTGCCAGCAGTTACTCCTTGACAGGGGGGAATGAGCAGTTCTTC. Amino acids: CASSYSLTGGNEQFF. This sequence joins TRBV6-2 or TRBV6-3 and TRBJ2-1, with TRBD1 identical over 9 bases. The CDR3 is 15 amino acids. Germline trimming cut 0 bases from V and 7 bases from J; bases unmatched to any gene: 4. Germline loops: CDR1 MNHEY, CDR2 SVGEGT.

At least ten counts were recorded for this clonotype. The gene calls are TRBV11-1 and TRBJ1-3; tentative D call: TRBD1 (5 bases). The CDR3 runs to 15 residues. Trimming removed 5 bases at V and 2 bases at J, with 13 bases between. Germline values: CDR1 SGHAT, CDR2 FQDESV (reference sequence). The CDR3 DNA reads TGTGCCAGCAGCCCCGACAGAGTTGCTGGAAACACCATATATTTT. Protein product: CASSPDRVAGNTIYF. The full variable domain, completed using reference TRBV11-1 and TRBJ1-3, is EAEVAQSPRYKITEKSQAVAFWCDPISGHATLYWYRQILGQGPELLVQFQDESVVDDSQLPKDRFSAERLKGVDSTLKIQPAELGDSAMYLCASSPDRVAGNTIYFGEGSWLTVV.

At least ten counts were recorded for this clonotype. The chain recombines TRBV4-1 with TRBJ2-7; the D is unclear. Trimming cost V 0 bases and J 7 bases, with 10 bases left between them. The CDR3 covers 13 residues. Germline V gives CDR1 MGHRA, CDR2 YSYEKL. CDR3 sequence: CASSQDTYGEQYF. CDR3 DNA: TGCGCCAGCAGCCAAGATACCTACGGGGAGCAGTACTTC.

This clonotype has more than one count but fewer than ten. Relative to the germline gene, one junction end is altered; a read error may explain this. The V call is TRBV7-9, the J call TRBJ1-5, with 12 bases that match TRBD1. The germline gives CDR1 SEHNR, CDR2 FQNEAQ (reference sequence). This CDR3 comprises 16 residues. The CDR3 reads CASSLAGTGGKQPQHF. The CDR3 bases are TGTGCCAGCAGCTTAGCGGGGACAGGGGGCAAACAGCCCCAGCATTTT.

This chain joins TRBV12-3 or TRBV12-4 and TRBJ1-5, with D perhaps TRBD1 (6 bases). Trimming shortened V by 3 bases and J by 6 bases, and 15 bases separated the two germline ends. The CDR3 length is 15 residues. CDR3 in amino acids: CASSFERQGTQPQHF. The DNA of the CDR3 is TGTGCCAGCAGTTTCGAGCGGCAGGGGACTCAGCCCCAGCATTTT.